Listed below are T cell receptor beta chains from one sample, sequenced in a study of molecular identifiers for immune sequencing clone quantification. TCRdb recomputed calls from the PCR reads with MiXCR, one row per CDR3 protein. Of just under 650,000 distinct CDR3 sequences listed, less than 20% are singletons. The material sequenced was naive CD8+ T cells from blood, with Jurkat cell RNA spiked in. The receptors were sampled from a human donor in good health. Some libraries in this study had Jurkat cell RNA spiked in. CDR3s include the opening cysteine and the closing phenylalanine or tryptophan.

v_call cdr3_aa
TRBV12-3/TRBV12-4 CASSLLAPRGTGELFF
TRBV6-1 CAISHEQYF
TRBV6-5 CASSLNSDEKLFF
TRBV20-1 CSALGMRNEQFF
TRBV13 CASNSGTGETGELFF
TRBV12-3/TRBV12-4 CVSSPGPYNEQFF
TRBV12-3/TRBV12-4 CASSFYIGGPNEQFF
TRBV15 CATNRDIEMREQYF
TRBV9 CASSVEDSEAYEQYF
TRBV5-4 CASSFASYEQYF
TRBV6-6 CASSYDTRYTF
TRBV5-1 CASSQATGGEDTQYF
TRBV10-2 CASSESFSGGHNEQFF
TRBV7-9 CASSFGPGLSGSQHF
TRBV5-1 CASSSTGGDTQYF
TRBV20-1 CSARVRGMRTGELFF
TRBV6-5 CASSFLGSPADTQYF
TRBV5-4 CASSWTGLPEAFF